The rows below give T cell receptor beta chains drawn from one sample of a study of neurological immune-mediated disorders. TCRdb redid the calling of the 5' RACE reads with MiXCR, one entry per CDR3 protein. Here the sample spans 85,000 to 90,000 distinct CDR3 sequences, 3% to 4.5% being singletons. Sample: PBMCs. The source is a woman between 50 and 59 years old with multiple sclerosis. Both conserved end residues are part of each CDR3. The D gene is left open where the match is weak. For some rows the clone size is stated as once, few or many, or as a class when expanded; others skip it.

>many|TRBJ2-1|-|TRBV5-4
CASSLDSGGEQFF
TGTGCCAGCAGCTTGGATTCGGGCGGTGAGCAGTTCTTC
>many|TRBJ2-3|-|TRBV12-3/TRBV12-4
CASRGAPPPYF
TGTGCCAGCAGGGGTGCCCCCCCCCCGTATTTT
>many|TRBJ1-2|-|TRBV29-1
CSVAAPTARDYGYTF
TGCAGCGTCGCCGCGCCGACAGCCAGGGACTATGGCTACACCTTC
>many|TRBJ2-1|-|TRBV6-5
CASSRTGSSYNEQFF
TGTGCCAGCAGCCGTACAGGGAGCTCCTACAATGAGCAGTTCTTC
>many|TRBJ1-1|TRBD1|TRBV19
CASSLSGTANTEAFF
TGTGCCAGTAGTTTATCCGGGACAGCGAACACTGAAGCTTTCTTT
>many|TRBJ1-6|-|TRBV6-5
CASSYSWGGGNSPLHF
TGTGCCAGCAGTTACTCGTGGGGGGGTGGGAATTCACCCCTCCACTTT
>many|TRBJ1-2|-|TRBV5-1
CASSLTGPFHGYTF
TGCGCCAGCAGCTTGACAGGGCCGTTTCATGGCTACACCTTC
>many|TRBJ2-1|TRBD2|TRBV5-1
CASRRSGAVVYEQFF
TGCGCCAGCAGGCGGAGCGGGGCGGTTGTCTATGAGCAGTTCTTC
>many|TRBJ2-3|-|TRBV20-1
CSASGGPGDTQYF
TGCAGTGCTAGCGGGGGGCCGGGCGATACGCAGTATTTT
>many|TRBJ2-3|-|TRBV5-5
CASSFFQATDTQYF
TGTGCCAGCAGCTTCTTCCAGGCCACAGATACGCAGTATTTT
>many|TRBJ1-4|-|TRBV5-1
CASKGGDEKLFF
TGCGCCAGCAAAGGCGGGGATGAAAAACTGTTTTTT
>many|TRBJ2-3|-|TRBV5-1
CASSWRDNTDTQYF
TGCGCCAGCAGTTGGAGGGACAACACAGATACGCAGTATTTT
>many|TRBJ1-6|TRBD1|TRBV20-1
CSAPDRESSYNSPLHF
TGCAGTGCCCCCGACAGGGAGAGCTCCTATAATTCACCCCTCCACTTT
>many|TRBJ1-5|-|TRBV20-1
CSATTGNQPQHF
TGCAGTGCTACGACAGGCAATCAGCCCCAGCATTTT
>many|TRBJ2-7|-|TRBV9
CASSVGDSQTYEQYF
TGTGCCAGCAGCGTGGGTGACTCACAAACCTACGAGCAGTACTTC
>many|TRBJ2-3|-|TRBV12-3/TRBV12-4
CASSLMGGGTDTQYF
TGTGCCAGCAGTTTAATGGGTGGGGGCACAGATACGCAGTATTTT
>many|TRBJ1-2|-|TRBV20-1
CSPRSGGGAYGYTF
TGCAGTCCCCGAAGTGGGGGCGGTGCCTATGGCTACACCTTC
>many|TRBJ2-3|TRBD2|TRBV7-2
CASAGAGGPLDTQYF
TGTGCCAGCGCAGGAGCGGGGGGCCCCTTAGATACGCAGTATTTT
>many|TRBJ1-1|-|TRBV10-3
CAISDSDSAVAEAFF
TGTGCCATCAGTGATAGCGACTCCGCGGTGGCTGAAGCTTTCTTT
>many|TRBJ2-7|-|TRBV15
CATSGRGFGYEQYF
TGTGCCACCAGCGGAAGGGGTTTCGGCTACGAGCAGTACTTC
>many|TRBJ1-4|-|TRBV20-1
CSASWGQGEKLFF
TGCAGTGCCAGTTGGGGGCAGGGGGAAAAACTGTTTTTT
>many|TRBJ2-7|-|TRBV10-3
CAISSPGRSSYEQYF
TGTGCCATCAGTTCCCCGGGACGGTCCTCCTACGAGCAGTACTTC
>many|TRBJ1-2|-|TRBV12-3/TRBV12-4
CASSMTASYRGYTF
TGTGCCAGCAGCATGACAGCCTCTTACCGCGGCTACACCTTC
>few|TRBJ1-1|TRBD1|TRBV12-3/TRBV12-4
CASSPDRDEAFF
TGTGCCAGCAGTCCCGACAGGGATGAAGCTTTCTTT
>many|TRBJ1-2|-|TRBV5-1
CASSSPTPKRDGYTF
TGCGCCAGCAGCTCGCCGACACCCAAAAGGGATGGCTACACCTTC
>many|TRBJ2-3|TRBD1|TRBV5-1
CASSNRDRVTDTQYF
TGCGCCAGCAGCAACCGGGACAGGGTCACAGATACGCAGTATTTT
>many|TRBJ1-4|TRBD1|TRBV2
CASLTQGAGEKLFF
TGTGCCAGCCTCACCCAGGGGGCAGGGGAAAAACTGTTTTTT
>-|TRBJ1-3|-|TRBV4-3
CASSQDPLPGNTIYF
TGCGCCAGCAGCCAAGATCCCCTACCCGGGAACACCATATATTTT
>many|TRBJ1-1|-|TRBV4-3
CASSLDMGAEAFF
TGCGCCAGCAGCCTAGATATGGGCGCCGAAGCTTTCTTT